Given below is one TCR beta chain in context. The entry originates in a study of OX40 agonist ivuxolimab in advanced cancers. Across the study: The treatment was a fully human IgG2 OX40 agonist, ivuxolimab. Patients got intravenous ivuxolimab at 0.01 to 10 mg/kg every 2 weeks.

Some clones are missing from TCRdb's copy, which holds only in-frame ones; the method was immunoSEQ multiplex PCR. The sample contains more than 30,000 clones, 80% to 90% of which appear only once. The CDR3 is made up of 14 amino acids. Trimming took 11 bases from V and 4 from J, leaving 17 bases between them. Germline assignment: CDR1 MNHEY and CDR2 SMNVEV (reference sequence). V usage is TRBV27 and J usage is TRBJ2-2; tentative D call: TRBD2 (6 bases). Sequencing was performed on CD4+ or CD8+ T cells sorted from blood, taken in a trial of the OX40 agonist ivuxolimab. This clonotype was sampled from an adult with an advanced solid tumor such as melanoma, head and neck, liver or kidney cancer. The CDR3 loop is CASRDSSATGELFF. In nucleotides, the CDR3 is TGTGCCTCCCGGGACTCATCTGCCACCGGGGAGCTGTTTTTT.